A selection of T cell receptor beta chains follows, all from one sample in a study of shared clonotypes between healthy human individuals. The assay was immunoSEQ multiplex PCR, and TCRdb's table has in-frame clones only and misses some. The sample records about 1 million clones, about four fifths being singletons. Sequencing used memory CD4+ T cells from PBMCs. The receptors shown here come from a man between 18 and 29 years old in good health. Some clones in this sample may be carry-over from other donors' samples. Both conserved end residues are part of each CDR3. A D gene is named only where the DNA matches it firmly. Clone size, where shown, is once, few, many, or a class for clones that have expanded.

CDR3aa	CDR3nt	abundance	v_gene	j_gene	d_gene
CSVIQGSNQPQHF	TGCAGCGTGATACAGGGGTCCAATCAGCCCCAGCATTTT	-	TRBV29-1	TRBJ1-5	TRBD1
CASSKDYGETQYF	TGTGCCAGTAGTAAGGACTACGGGGAGACCCAGTACTTC	once	TRBV19	TRBJ2-5	-
CASSLGGTYEQYF	TGTGCCAGCAGCTTAGGGGGGACCTACGAGCAGTACTTC	-	TRBV7-8	TRBJ2-7	-
CASSLGLRDRIISGANVLTF	TGTGCCAGCAGCTTAGGTCTTCGGGACAGGATAATCTCTGGGGCCAACGTCCTGACTTTC	-	TRBV7-8	TRBJ2-6	TRBD1
CSVAGRQRAEAFF	TGCAGCGTCGCGGGACGACAGCGCGCTGAAGCTTTCTTT	few	TRBV29-1	TRBJ1-1	-
CASISSGGRTQYF	TGTGCCAGCATTAGTTCCGGGGGACGTACGCAGTATTTT	-	TRBV6-5	TRBJ2-3	-
CASSQSGLGLQYGYTF	TGCGCCAGCAGCCAATCAGGATTGGGGTTACAATATGGCTACACCTTC	-	TRBV4-3	TRBJ1-2	-
CASGGAGGWDEQYF	TGCGCCAGCGGAGGTGCAGGGGGCTGGGACGAGCAGTACTTC	-	TRBV5-1	TRBJ2-7	TRBD1
CSVRLQGTTTDTQYF	TGCAGCGTTAGGTTGCAGGGAACCACGACAGATACGCAGTATTTT	-	TRBV29-1	TRBJ2-3	-
CASSASGRVTDTQYF	TGTGCCAGCAGCGCTAGCGGGAGGGTCACAGATACGCAGTATTTT	-	TRBV5-8	TRBJ2-3	TRBD2
CASSKTSGRETGRSTQYF	TGCGCCAGCAGCAAGACTAGCGGGAGGGAGACAGGGAGGTCTACGCAGTATTTT	-	TRBV4-1	TRBJ2-3	TRBD2
CASTVRDSIYGYTF	TGTGCCAGCACCGTTCGGGACAGCATCTATGGCTACACCTTC	once	TRBV28	TRBJ1-2	TRBD1
CASSRTGGEGKETQYF	TGCGCCAGCAGCCGAACAGGGGGCGAGGGAAAAGAGACCCAGTACTTC	few	TRBV5-1	TRBJ2-5	TRBD1
CASSSGREYNEQFF	TGTGCCAGCTCTAGCGGGAGGGAGTACAATGAGCAGTTCTTC	-	TRBV11-2	TRBJ2-1	TRBD2
CASSRVLREEQYF	TGTGCCAGCAGCCGCGTCTTAAGAGAAGAGCAGTACTTC	-	TRBV7-2	TRBJ2-7	-
CATSRESAYGNTEAFF	TGTGCCACCAGCAGAGAATCGGCCTACGGGAACACTGAAGCTTTCTTT	-	TRBV15	TRBJ1-1	-
CASSQGNEQFF	TGTGCCAGCTCACAGGGAAATGAGCAGTTCTTC	-	TRBV18	TRBJ2-1	-
CASSGTILPLNEQFF	TGTGCCAGCAGTGGGACAATACTCCCCCTTAATGAGCAGTTCTTC	few	TRBV7-8	TRBJ2-1	-
CASSRTGQGYEQYF	TGTGCCAGCTCACGGACCGGACAGGGCTACGAGCAGTACTTC	-	TRBV18	TRBJ2-7	TRBD1
CASSLGWVEAFF	TGTGCCAGCAGCTTAGGGTGGGTTGAAGCTTTCTTT	few	TRBV5-6	TRBJ1-1	-
CASSPLLDQNTEAFF	TGTGCCAGCTCACCACTATTAGACCAGAACACTGAAGCTTTCTTT	-	TRBV18	TRBJ1-1	-
CAIRRGTSSGNYEQYF	TGTGCCATCAGGAGGGGCACTAGCTCGGGGAACTACGAGCAGTACTTC	few	TRBV10-3	TRBJ2-7	-
CASSQSGVTEAFF	TGCGCCAGCAGTCAATCCGGGGTGACTGAAGCTTTCTTT	-	TRBV23-1	TRBJ1-1	-
CASSLALRGNTEAFF	TGTGCCAGCAGCTTAGCGCTTCGGGGGAACACTGAAGCTTTCTTT	-	TRBV7-9	TRBJ1-1	-
CASSLGGGSTETQYF	TGTGCCAGCAGCTTAGGAGGCGGGAGCACCGAGACCCAGTACTTC	-	TRBV11-3	TRBJ2-5	TRBD2
CASSLSYGVGNQPQHF	TGTGCCAGCAGTTTATCGTACGGTGTGGGCAATCAGCCCCAGCATTTT	-	TRBV28	TRBJ1-5	-
CASSQEGGANVLTF	TGTGCCAGCAGCCAAGAAGGTGGGGCCAACGTCCTGACTTTC	once	TRBV4-2	TRBJ2-6	-
CASSLRRATEAFF	TGTGCCAGCAGCTTACGGAGGGCCACTGAAGCTTTCTTT	many	TRBV7-2	TRBJ1-1	-
CASSTQGQNTGELFF	TGCGCCAGCAGCACACAGGGGCAGAACACCGGGGAGCTGTTTTTT	-	TRBV5-1	TRBJ2-2	TRBD1